This entry lists 25 T cell receptor beta chains sequenced from one sample in a study of human T cells and chemical hapten exposure. Regarding time point: patch test 3, about 24 weeks after DPC sensitization. The treatment here: therapeutic diphenylcyclopropenone sensitization with weekly scalp DPC. TCRdb independently ran MiXCR on the RACE reads; one entry per CDR3 protein. The table lists 45,000 to 60,000 distinct CDR3 sequences, around an eighth of them singletons, with roughly 2.4% in the top ten. This specimen was whole blood, taken in connection with sensitization to the hapten diphenylcyclopropenone (DPC). The receptor set was obtained from a man in his thirties or forties with alopecia areata. Some clones in this sample may be carry-over from other donors' samples.

This clonotype occurred many times. The germline gene is not matched at one end of the junction; a read error may be the cause. V and J are TRBV12-3 or TRBV12-4 and TRBJ2-1, with TRBD2 identical over 12 bases. The CDR3 runs 14 residues. DNA of the CDR3: TGTGCCAGCAGTCTAGCGGGGGGGCGAGTTGAGCAGTTCTTC. Translating it yields CASSLAGGRVEQFF.

In its sample, this clonotype was seen a few times. The V call is TRBV3-1, the J call TRBJ1-1; TRBD1 might be the D (5 bases). The CDR3 contains 14 residues. Trimming removed 2 bases at V and 4 bases at J, with 11 bases between. Germline lookup yields CDR1 LGHDT and CDR2 YNNKEL (reference sequence). The chain's CDR3 is CASSQNLGATEAFF. The CDR3 bases are TGTGCCAGCAGCCAAAACTTAGGGGCCACTGAAGCTTTCTTT.

The chain links TRBV7-9 to TRBJ2-2; 10 bases are a match to TRBD1. CDR3 length: 18 residues. Trimming took 6 bases from V and 5 from J; bases not matched to a gene: 15. Germline V gene data show CDR1 as SEHNR and CDR2 as FQNEAQ (reference sequence). CDR3 DNA sequence: TGTGCCAGCAGGTCCGGGACAGGGGCTGCGCAGGGAACCGGGGAGCTGTTTTTT. Its protein is CASRSGTGAAQGTGELFF.

This clonotype was seen more than once but under ten times. J is TRBJ2-1 and V is TRBV7-9, with 8 bases that match TRBD2. The germline gives CDR1 SEHNR, CDR2 FQNEAQ (reference sequence). With V trimmed by 4 bases and J by 6 bases, 14 bases remained unmatched. The CDR3 covers 17 residues. The CDR3 spells CASSSPLGGGTGNEQFF. The CDR3 DNA is TGTGCCAGCAGCTCTCCCCTGGGCGGGGGGACGGGCAATGAGCAGTTCTTC.

This clonotype has more than one count but fewer than ten. This chain joins TRBV19 and TRBJ1-5; D gene ambiguous. V lost 10 bases, J lost 8 bases, and 18 bases lay in between. Per germline, CDR1 LNHDA and CDR2 SQIVND (reference sequence). The CDR3 has 13 amino acids. The CDR3, as DNA: TGTGCCACTCAGGACCTCCCCGCTGAGCCCCAGCATTTT. This translates into CATQDLPAEPQHF.

This clonotype was seen a few times. The V and J genes are TRBV12-3 or TRBV12-4 and TRBJ2-7; D not resolved. Deletions cut 3 bases from V and 3 bases from J, with 9 bases between. This CDR3 spans 13 amino acids. This chain's CDR3 is CASSFRSNYEQYF. CDR3 coding DNA: TGTGCCAGCAGTTTCCGGAGTAACTACGAGCAGTACTTC.

This clonotype was picked up many times. The genes are TRBV3-2 and TRBJ2-1; the table assigns TRBD2, which was not confirmed against the DNA. TRBV3-2 is reported as a pseudogene. CDR3 length: 19 residues. CDR3 loop: CAFSSVFLPPTSSYNEQFF. CDR3 DNA sequence: TGTGCCTTCAGCAGTGTCTTTTTACCTCCGACGAGCTCCTACAATGAGCAGTTCTTC.

The chain is built from TRBV28 and TRBJ1-1, with D unclear. V gave up 10 bases and J gave up 1 base, with 7 bases separating them. In germline, CDR1 is MDHEN, CDR2 SYDVKM. The CDR3 runs to 11 residues. CDR3 region: CATTQNTEAFF. The CDR3, as DNA: TGTGCCACCACGCAGAACACTGAAGCTTTCTTT.

This clonotype came up a few times. A read error may account for a junction end that differs from germline. CDR3: CASSYFTGTGGTGELFF. For the CDR3, the DNA is TGTGCCAGCAGCTACTTTACCGGGACAGGGGGCACCGGGGAGCTGTTTTTC. V is TRBV7-8 and J is TRBJ2-2; 12 positions match TRBD1. CDR3 length: 17 residues. Germline-derived CDR1 and CDR2 are SGHVS and FQNEAQ.

This clonotype was detected a few times. The gene calls are TRBV3-1 and TRBJ1-1; TRBD1 might be the D (5 bases). V dropped 3 bases and J dropped 2 bases, with 10 bases sitting between them. CDR1 LGHDT and CDR2 YNNKEL come from the germline V gene (reference sequence). This CDR3 spans 14 amino acids. CDR3 bases: TGTGCCAGCAGCCAGAGTGACAGAAACACTGAAGCTTTCTTT. It yields the protein CASSQSDRNTEAFF. Complete variable domain (other parts from reference TRBV3-1 and TRBJ1-1): DTAVSQTPKYLVTQMGNDKSIKCEQNLGHDTMYWYKQDSKKFLKIMFSYNNKELIINETVPNRFSPKSPDKAHLNLHINSLELGDSAVYFCASSQSDRNTEAFFGQGTRLTVV.

The CDR3 DNA sequence: TGTGCCAGCAGTTTAGGTGAGGCAAGCCAAGAGACCCAGTACTTC. Translation gives CASSLGEASQETQYF. V gene TRBV12-3 or TRBV12-4 combines with J gene TRBJ2-5; D unclear. With 1 base removed from V and 1 base from J, the gap between germline ends came to 10 bases. CDR3 length: 15 residues.

This clonotype has ten or more counts. This chain connects TRBV2 to TRBJ1-5; TRBD1 aligns across 7 bases. V lost 10 bases, J lost 6 bases, and 12 bases stayed unmatched. Germline V lookup: CDR1 SNHLY, CDR2 FYNNEI. This CDR3 contains 14 residues. The CDR3 spells CATQTGLGSQPQHF. DNA of the CDR3: TGTGCCACCCAGACAGGGTTAGGTTCTCAGCCCCAGCATTTT.

The rearrangement joins TRBV19 to TRBJ1-6, with D possibly matching TRBD1 (5 bases). Trimming pared 7 bases from V and 10 bases from J, leaving 17 bases between. The length of the CDR3 is 14 residues. Per the germline V gene, CDR1 is LNHDA and CDR2 is SQIVND (reference sequence). The CDR3 DNA reads as TGTGCCAGTACCCGGGACGGACCGAGGTCACCCCTCCACTTT. Encoded protein: CASTRDGPRSPLHF.

This clonotype has at least ten counts. The chain uses TRBV12-3 or TRBV12-4 and TRBJ1-6; D is undetermined. This CDR3 region has 14 residues. V was trimmed by 5 bases and J by 8 bases, leaving 13 bases between them. In nucleotides, the CDR3 is TGTGCCAGCAGTAACCGGGCCCCCCATTCACCCCTCCACTTT. This sequence encodes CASSNRAPHSPLHF.

The genes are TRBV20-1 and TRBJ2-2, with TRBD1 identical over 7 bases. J was trimmed by 2 bases and V by 2 bases; bases with no gene match: 8. This CDR3 comprises 16 residues. Per the germline V gene, CDR1 is DFQATT and CDR2 is SNEGSKA (reference sequence). The CDR3 DNA reads as TGCAGTGCTAGATTTGGGGACAGCGATAACACCGGGGAGCTGTTTTTT. Translated, it gives CSARFGDSDNTGELFF.

In its sample, this clonotype was seen many times. V usage is TRBV9 and J usage is TRBJ1-2; TRBD1 is a possible D gene (6 bases). Trimming removed 0 bases from V and 6 bases from J, with 12 bases in between. Germline values: CDR1 SGDLS, CDR2 YYNGEE. The CDR3 is 14 amino acids. In nucleotides, the CDR3 is TGTGCCAGCAGCGTAGCTATGGGGGGCGATGGCTACACCTTC. It translates to CASSVAMGGDGYTF.

This clonotype was counted ten times or more. This chain joins TRBV7-6 and TRBJ1-1; maybe TRBD1 (6 bases). Germline lookup yields CDR1 SGHVS and CDR2 FNYEAQ. CDR3 length: 13 amino acids. Trimming left V 6 bases short and J 6 bases short, with 14 bases between. CDR3 protein: CASRSSRGPEAFF. For the CDR3, the DNA is TGTGCCAGCAGAAGTTCCAGGGGACCTGAAGCTTTCTTT.

The chain links TRBV28 to TRBJ1-4; TRBD1 might be the D (6 bases). There are 15 residues in the CDR3. Germline values: CDR1 MDHEN, CDR2 SYDVKM. Trimming took off 6 bases at V and 8 bases at J, with 19 bases between the two ends. CDR3 amino acids: CASRLQGTNSEKLFF. Here the CDR3 DNA reads TGTGCCAGCAGGCTACAGGGAACTAACTCCGAAAAACTGTTTTTT.

A few counts support this clonotype. The chain combines TRBV5-5 with TRBJ2-1, with D perhaps TRBD1 (7 bases). Per the germline V gene, CDR1 is SGHKS and CDR2 is YYEKEE (reference sequence). The CDR3 runs 16 residues. V lost 4 bases to trimming and J lost 8 bases, with 22 bases between them. CDR3 DNA sequence: TGTGCCAGCAGCCAGGAGGGACAGCTTGCTGTATATGAGCAGTTCTTC. As protein: CASSQEGQLAVYEQFF.

This rearrangement joins TRBV7-9 to TRBJ2-1, with 7 bases fitting TRBD2. After removal of 7 bases from V and 1 base from J, the junction contained 4 bases not matched to a gene. CDR1 is SEHNR and CDR2 is FQNEAQ in the germline V gene (reference sequence). The CDR3 is made up of 14 amino acids. For the CDR3, the DNA is TGTGCCAGCACCGAGGGAGGGTCCTACAATGAGCAGTTCTTC. It is translated as CASTEGGSYNEQFF.

This clonotype was picked up a small number of times. V is TRBV5-1 and J is TRBJ2-7; 8 bases are a match to TRBD1. The CDR3 totals 14 residues. V was clipped by 2 bases and J by 3 bases; unmatched bases: 4. Germline V gives CDR1 SGHRS, CDR2 YFSETQ. Written as DNA, the CDR3 is TGCGCCAGCAGCTTCCTCGACAGGGGCTACGAGCAGTACTTC. The encoded protein is CASSFLDRGYEQYF. Filled out from reference TRBV5-1 and TRBJ2-7, the complete variable domain reads KAGVTQTPRYLIKTRGQQVTLSCSPISGHRSVSWYQQTPGQGLQFLFEYFSETQRNKGNFPGRFSGRQFSNSRSEMNVSTLELGDSALYLCASSFLDRGYEQYFGPGTRLTVT.

This clonotype showed up many times. This chain links TRBV11-1 with TRBJ2-2, with D unclear. The V gene lost 5 bases and the J gene lost 2 bases, with 6 bases spanning the gap. The CDR3 sequence is 13 residues long. Germline V gene data show CDR1 as SGHAT and CDR2 as FQDESV (reference sequence). In DNA, the CDR3 is TGTGCCAGCAGCCCTCAAAACACCGGGGAGCTGTTTTTT. It is translated as CASSPQNTGELFF.

This clonotype turned up a few times. For the CDR3, the DNA is TGTGCCAGCAGCTTAGCACTAGCGGCCACAGATACGCAGTATTTT. Protein product: CASSLALAATDTQYF. The gene calls are TRBV7-9 and TRBJ2-3; 8 bases map to TRBD2. V lost 0 bases and J lost 2; bases outside the gene matches: 1. This CDR3 has 15 residues. CDR1 SEHNR and CDR2 FQNEAQ come from the germline V gene (reference sequence).

This clonotype has a handful of counts. The chain links TRBV7-3 to TRBJ2-3, with 8 bases lining up with TRBD2. Germline V gives CDR1 SGHTA, CDR2 FQGTGA. Trimming took 5 bases from V and 2 from J; bases not matched to a gene: 9. This CDR3 is 16 amino acids long. The CDR3 region is CASSRDGRGATDTQYF. The CDR3 bases are TGTGCCAGCAGCCGTGATGGGCGGGGGGCCACAGATACGCAGTATTTT.

This clonotype occurred many times. This chain links TRBV15 with TRBJ1-1; D is unclear. Germline CDR1 and CDR2: LNHNV and YYDKDF (reference sequence). The CDR3 is made up of 13 amino acids. Trimming removed 7 bases from V and 2 bases from J, with 11 bases in between. This CDR3 is CATTPVLNTEAFF. For the CDR3, the DNA is TGTGCCACCACCCCCGTGTTAAACACTGAAGCTTTCTTT.